Listed below are T cell receptor beta chains from one sample, sequenced in a study of Ad26.COV2.S vaccination and SARS-CoV-2 variants. Only in-frame clones appear in the TCRdb table, and some are missing; sequencing was by immunoSEQ multiplex PCR. The table shows about 680,000 clones, with about 89% occurring only once. The sample was peripheral blood, taken in a trial of Ad26.COV2.S vaccine versus placebo. All receptors derive from a person between 18 and 59 years old who received the Ad26.COV2.S COVID-19 vaccine or a placebo. Both conserved end residues are part of each CDR3. Each record gives: J gene, CDR3 length, V gene, D gene, clone size, CDR3 DNA, CDR3 protein. D genes are given only for firm matches. The size entry is marked missing in some rows and otherwise reads once, few, many or a size class.

TRBJ2-2 17 TRBV3-1/TRBV3-2 TRBD2 - TGTGCCAGCAGCCAAGGGGTCGCGGGAGGGCTAATCGGGGAGCTGTTTTTT CASSQGVAGGLIGELFF
TRBJ1-5 15 TRBV19 TRBD1 - TGTGCCAGTAGTATGGACGAAAACAGGGGTCAGCCCCAGCATTTT CASSMDENRGQPQHF
TRBJ1-5 13 TRBV6-6 - - TGTGCCAGCAGTTCTCTGCCGGATCAGCCCCAGCATTTT CASSSLPDQPQHF
TRBJ1-3 16 TRBV5-8 - - TGTGCCAGCAGCTTAGCCGGGACCGGCTTGGGAAACACCATATATTTT CASSLAGTGLGNTIYF
TRBJ2-5 15 TRBV4-1 - - TGCGCCAGCAGCCAAGATTGGCATGCAAGGGAGACCCAGTACTTC CASSQDWHARETQYF
TRBJ2-7 15 TRBV6-1 - - TGTGCCAGCAGTGAGGACGGGACTCCATCCTACGAGCAGTACTTC CASSEDGTPSYEQYF
TRBJ2-1 18 TRBV5-4 TRBD2 - TGTGCCAGCAGCTTGAAACTAGCGGGAGCGGAGAGGAACAATGAGCAGTTCTTC CASSLKLAGAERNNEQFF
TRBJ1-6 17 TRBV7-9 TRBD1 - TGTGCCAGCAGCCCTTCTAGGGGGCTCGGGTATAATTCACCCCTCCACTTT CASSPSRGLGYNSPLHF
TRBJ1-2 13 TRBV12-2 - - TGTGCAAGTCGCTCGGACAGTAACTATGGCTACACCTTC CASRSDSNYGYTF
TRBJ2-7 15 TRBV6-5 TRBD1 - TGTGCCAGCAGTTACCAGGGGGCGGGTTCTTACGAGCAGTACTTC CASSYQGAGSYEQYF
TRBJ1-1 13 TRBV7-9 - - TGTGCCAGCAGCCTTGTGGGGAACACTGAAGCTTTCTTT CASSLVGNTEAFF
TRBJ2-3 13 TRBV6-5 - - TGTGCCAGCAGACCTGGGGGCACAGATACGCAGTATTTT CASRPGGTDTQYF
TRBJ2-7 16 TRBV2 - once TGTGCCAGCAGCGATGGGACTTCGACGGTGGCGCGCGAGCAGTACTTC CASSDGTSTVAREQYF
TRBJ2-3 15 TRBV6-6 TRBD1 - TGTGCCAGCAGTGCGGCCAGGGGGCACACAGATACGCAGTATTTT CASSAARGHTDTQYF
TRBJ2-3 16 TRBV27 TRBD2 - TGTGCCAGTAGGGAGCGGGAGGAGAGGGGCACAGATACGCAGTATTTT CASREREERGTDTQYF
TRBJ2-5 16 TRBV6-5 TRBD2 - TGTGCCAGCAGTTACTTAGACGGGGGGGCCGCAGAGACCCAGTACTTC CASSYLDGGAAETQYF
TRBJ1-5 15 TRBV4-3 - - TGCGCCAGCAGCCAAGACGGAGGAAGGGATCAGCCCCAGCATTTT CASSQDGGRDQPQHF
TRBJ1-5 16 TRBV28 - - TGTGCCAGCAGGTCGGCCCCCCCAATCGGGAATCAGCCCCAGCATTTT CASRSAPPIGNQPQHF
TRBJ2-2 14 TRBV6-2/TRBV6-3 TRBD1 - TGTGCCAGCAGTTACACAGGGGAGCACGGGGAGCTGTTTTTT CASSYTGEHGELFF
TRBJ2-7 14 TRBV9 TRBD1 - TGTGCCAGCAGCGTAGAGACAGGGTCTCCCGAGCAGTACTTC CASSVETGSPEQYF
TRBJ2-4 15 TRBV27 - - TGTGCCAGCAGTTTAGGCGCGGTAGCCAAAAACATTCAGTACTTC CASSLGAVAKNIQYF
TRBJ2-5 12 TRBV3-1/TRBV3-2 TRBD2 - TGTGCCAGCGCTTGGACTAGGGAGACCCAGTACTTC CASAWTRETQYF
TRBJ1-3 16 TRBV27 - - TGTGCCAGCAGCCCAAGTTGGATTAGCTCTGGAAACACCATATATTTT CASSPSWISSGNTIYF
TRBJ1-2 15 TRBV5-1 TRBD1 - TGCGCCAGCAGCTCTCCCACAGGGGGCGCAAACGGCTACACCTTC CASSSPTGGANGYTF
TRBJ2-2 13 TRBV11-3 - - TGTGCCAGCAACACCGGGAACACCGGGGAGCTGTTTTTT CASNTGNTGELFF
TRBJ2-1 15 TRBV5-1 - - TGCGCCAGCAGCTCTACAGGAAACTCCTACAATGAGCAGTTCTTC CASSSTGNSYNEQFF
TRBJ1-2 16 TRBV2 TRBD1 - TGTGCCAGCAGTGTAGGGGACAGGGATGGGAACTATGGCTACACCTTC CASSVGDRDGNYGYTF
TRBJ2-5 12 TRBV30 TRBD2 once TGTGCCTGGACGGGGGGTTCAGAGACCCAGTACTTC CAWTGGSETQYF
TRBJ2-7 14 TRBV7-8 - - TGTGCCAGCAGCTTAGTCCGGACAGATTACGAGCAGTACTTC CASSLVRTDYEQYF
TRBJ1-1 14 TRBV4-3 - - TGCGCCAGCAGCCAAGATGAGGGGGACACTGAAGCTTTCTTT CASSQDEGDTEAFF
TRBJ2-7 15 TRBV5-1 - - TGCGCCAGCAGCCCGGAGCCGGGGGTGGGCTACGAGCAGTACTTC CASSPEPGVGYEQYF
TRBJ2-7 15 TRBV27 TRBD2 - TGTGCCAGCAGTTTATTCGGCGGGGGAGGTTACGAGCAGTACTTC CASSLFGGGGYEQYF
TRBJ2-7 14 TRBV19 - - TGTGCCAGTAGTCAACAGGGCTCCAGCGGTGAGCAGTACTTC CASSQQGSSGEQYF
TRBJ1-2 13 TRBV7-2 - - TGTGCCAGCAGCTCCGGACAGAACTATGGCTACACCTTC CASSSGQNYGYTF
TRBJ2-1 14 TRBV7-3 - once TGTGCCAGCAGCCCATCCGGGAACTACAATGAGCAGTTCTTC CASSPSGNYNEQFF
TRBJ1-3 15 TRBV18 - - TGTGCCAGCTCACGAGCGGGGAACGAGAGAAACACCATATATTTT CASSRAGNERNTIYF
TRBJ2-5 14 TRBV4-1 TRBD2 - TGCGCCAGCAGCCAAACAGCGGGGGAAGAGACCCAGTACTTC CASSQTAGEETQYF
TRBJ2-1 16 TRBV19 - - TGTGCCAGTAGTTTAGGGGGTCAGAGCTCCTACAATGAGCAGTTCTTC CASSLGGQSSYNEQFF
TRBJ1-5 13 TRBV2 - few TGTGCCGGGAAGACAGATAGCAATCAGCCCCAGCATTTT CAGKTDSNQPQHF
TRBJ1-3 15 TRBV5-1 TRBD1 - TGCGCCAGCAGCTTGGAGGGGGCCTCTGGAAACACCATATATTTT CASSLEGASGNTIYF
TRBJ2-7 13 TRBV5-1 - - - CASSFGSGGEQYF